The 22 T cell receptor beta chains presented below share a single source sample, sequenced in a study of T cell changes during pregnancy in multiple sclerosis. Clones were sequenced by immunoSEQ multiplex PCR, and TCRdb holds only the in-frame ones, with some missing. The sample records more than 55,000 clones, approximately 90% being singletons. This material consisted of peripheral blood, taken after pregnancy. The receptors here all came from a female donor in good health, enrolled as a control in a pregnancy study.

This clone came up once. The chain employs TRBV27 and TRBJ2-3; maybe TRBD2 (6 bases). Germline CDR1 MNHEY, CDR2 SMNVEV (reference sequence). The CDR3 has 13 amino acids. The V gene lost 6 bases and the J gene lost 4 bases, with 11 bases spanning the gap. The CDR3 DNA reads as TGTGCCAGCAGGCCCCCTAGCGCAGATACGCAGTATTTT. It specifies CASRPPSADTQYF.

V usage is TRBV11-3 and J usage is TRBJ2-2, with D maybe TRBD2 (6 bases). Germline V lookup: CDR1 SGHNT, CDR2 YENEEA. V was trimmed by 4 bases and J by 3 bases, leaving 9 bases between them. The CDR3 is 14 residues long. The CDR3 loop is CASSSTSYTGELFF. CDR3 coding DNA: TGTGCCAGCAGCTCGACTAGTTACACCGGGGAGCTGTTTTTT.

The chain has TRBV7-2 and TRBJ1-1; tentatively, D is TRBD1 (6 bases). Germline CDR1 is SGHTA and CDR2 is FQGNSA. The CDR3 contains 13 residues. V gave up 5 bases and J gave up 2 bases, with 9 bases separating them. This chain's CDR3 is CASSRQENTEAFF. The CDR3 DNA is TGTGCCAGCAGCCGACAGGAAAACACTGAAGCTTTCTTT.

This chain connects TRBV18 to TRBJ2-2; 10 bases map to TRBD1. CDR1 is KGHSH and CDR2 is LQKENI in the germline V gene. The CDR3 runs to 18 residues. V lost 6 bases to trimming and J lost 0 bases; unmatched junction nucleotides: 10. As DNA, the CDR3 is TGTGCCAGCTCGTTGACAGGGGGCCAAGACGCGAACACCGGGGAGCTGTTTTTT. This codes for CASSLTGGQDANTGELFF.

The chain combines TRBV9 with TRBJ2-1; TRBD2 matches 15 bases. The CDR3 contains 16 residues. V trimming: 3 bases; J trimming: 2 bases; junction bases outside the gene matches: 0. Germline V gives CDR1 SGDLS, CDR2 YYNGEE. The CDR3 region has the DNA TGTGCCAGCAGCGGGACTAGCGGGAGGGCCTACAATGAGCAGTTCTTC. Encoded protein: CASSGTSGRAYNEQFF. Filled out from reference TRBV9 and TRBJ2-1, the complete variable domain reads DSGVTQTPKHLITATGQRVTLRCSPRSGDLSVYWYQQSLDQGLQFLIQYYNGEERAKGNILERFSAQQFPDLHSELNLSSLELGDSALYFCASSGTSGRAYNEQFFGPGTRLTVL.

This sequence joins TRBV20-1 and TRBJ1-1; D not resolved. The CDR3 covers 11 residues. Germline values: CDR1 DFQATT, CDR2 SNEGSKA (reference sequence). V dropped 1 base and J dropped 6 bases, with 6 bases sitting between them. CDR3 sequence reads: CSARVQAEAFF. CDR3 bases: TGCAGTGCTAGAGTCCAGGCTGAAGCTTTCTTT.

The J gene is TRBJ2-3, the V gene TRBV5-6; perhaps TRBD2 as D (7 bases). Germline CDR1 and CDR2: SGHDT and YYEEEE. V gave up 1 base and J gave up 1 base, with 13 bases separating them. This CDR3 has 16 residues. The CDR3 region is CASSLISGGGTDTQYF. Here the CDR3 DNA reads TGTGCCAGCAGCTTGATATCGGGGGGCGGCACAGATACGCAGTATTTT.

The V and J genes are TRBV19 and TRBJ2-5; the match to TRBD1 covers 8 bases. Germline V gives CDR1 LNHDA, CDR2 SQIVND (reference sequence). The CDR3 is 13 residues long. V lost 7 bases to trimming and J lost 1 base; unmatched junction nucleotides: 2. The DNA of the CDR3 is TGTGCCAGTACAGGGGGCCCCCAAGAGACCCAGTACTTC. Encoded protein: CASTGGPQETQYF.

The chain couples TRBV28 to TRBJ2-5, with D possibly being TRBD1 (6 bases). V lost 7 bases and J 4 bases, leaving 13 bases between the germline ends. This CDR3 contains 13 residues. Germline values: CDR1 MDHEN, CDR2 SYDVKM. CDR3 bases: TGTGCCAGCAAAACAGGGAAGGGAGAGACCCAGTACTTC. Translating gives CASKTGKGETQYF.

The rearrangement links TRBV19 to TRBJ2-1, with D tentatively TRBD2 (5 bases). The length of the CDR3 is 14 residues. The V gene's germline CDR1 is LNHDA and CDR2 SQIVND (reference sequence). Trimming shortened V by 10 bases and J by 1 base, and 14 bases separated the two germline ends. In nucleotides, the CDR3 is TGTGCCACCGGAGGAATACCTTCCTACAATGAGCAGTTCTTC. Translating it yields CATGGIPSYNEQFF.

This sequence joins TRBV29-1 and TRBJ2-1; 15 bases map to TRBD2. Trimming took 7 bases from V and 4 from J; bases not matched to a gene: 5. Germline V gene sequence: CDR1 SQVTM, CDR2 ANQGSEA. CDR3 length: 15 amino acids. DNA of the CDR3: TGCAGCGCCCCCGGACTAGCGGGAGGGTACAATGAGCAGTTCTTC. Translation: CSAPGLAGGYNEQFF.

The chain has TRBV30 and TRBJ1-5; D is undetermined. CDR3 size: 13 residues. The germline V gene has CDR1 GTSNPN and CDR2 SVGIG (reference sequence). V was cut by 2 bases and J by 4 bases, with 9 bases left in between. The CDR3 region has the DNA TGTGCCTGGAGTACGACGGAGAATCAGCCCCAGCATTTT. Translated: CAWSTTENQPQHF.

The V call is TRBV9, the J call TRBJ2-7, with a tentative D call TRBD1 (7 bases). CDR1 SGDLS and CDR2 YYNGEE come from the germline V gene. The CDR3 spans 15 residues. The V end was cut by 4 bases, the J end by 4 bases, with 18 bases between. The CDR3 reads CASSPQEGALYEQYF. The CDR3, as DNA: TGTGCCAGCAGCCCCCAGGAGGGGGCCTTGTACGAGCAGTACTTC.

This clone was picked up one time. The chain joins TRBV19 to TRBJ2-7; the match to TRBD1 covers 8 bases. The V gene end was trimmed by 3 bases and the J gene end by 0 bases; junction bases not matched to a gene: 7. Germline lookup yields CDR1 LNHDA and CDR2 SQIVND (reference sequence). The CDR3 is made up of 16 amino acids. CDR3 nucleotide sequence: TGTGCCAGTAGTATTCAGGCAGGGGGCGCCTCCTACGAGCAGTACTTC. Encoded protein: CASSIQAGGASYEQYF.

The chain has TRBV7-2 and TRBJ1-1; weak D call: TRBD1 (5 bases). Germline V gene sequence: CDR1 SGHTA, CDR2 FQGNSA. This CDR3 comprises 15 residues. The V end was cut by 3 bases, the J end by 2 bases, with 13 bases between. CDR3: CASSLNSGLNTEAFF. The CDR3 DNA reads TGTGCCAGCAGCTTGAATTCAGGGCTAAACACTGAAGCTTTCTTT.

The J gene is TRBJ2-7, the V gene TRBV6-5; 9 bases are a match to TRBD1. CDR1 is MNHEY and CDR2 is SVGAGI in the germline V gene. The CDR3 extends over 15 amino acids. The trim removed 0 bases at V and 4 bases at J, leaving 4 bases unmatched. The CDR3 bases are TGTGCCAGCAGTTACTCGACAGGGGGGACTTACGAGCAGTACTTC. It is translated as CASSYSTGGTYEQYF.

The V and J genes are TRBV19 and TRBJ1-5; TRBD1 matches 10 bases. The CDR3 is 14 residues long. Germline assignment: CDR1 LNHDA and CDR2 SQIVND (reference sequence). The J segment lost 7 bases and the V segment lost 5 bases, leaving 5 bases of the junction unmatched. The CDR3 sequence: CASSDRGLGQPQHF. As DNA, the CDR3 is TGTGCCAGTAGTGACAGGGGGCTAGGCCAGCCCCAGCATTTT.

J is TRBJ1-2 and V is TRBV6-6; possibly TRBD1 for D (6 bases). V shed 4 bases and J shed 6 bases, with 9 bases lying between them. CDR1 and CDR2 from the germline V gene are MNHNY and SVGAGI (reference sequence). The length of the CDR3 is 12 residues. The CDR3 DNA reads TGTGCCAGCAGTTTACCAGGGGATGGCTACACCTTC. This gives the protein CASSLPGDGYTF.

This clone was detected only once. The genes are TRBV7-3 and TRBJ1-1; unclear D gene. Trimming cost V 0 bases and J 7 bases, with 12 bases left between them. The length of the CDR3 is 14 residues. Per germline, CDR1 SGHTA and CDR2 FQGTGA. This chain's CDR3 is CASSLTPGGNEAFF. DNA of the CDR3: TGTGCCAGCAGCTTAACCCCGGGAGGTAATGAAGCTTTCTTT.

J is TRBJ2-7 and V is TRBV6-5; D possibly corresponds to TRBD2 (6 bases). V gave up 4 bases and J gave up 1 base, with 11 bases separating them. The germline V gene has CDR1 MNHEY and CDR2 SVGAGI. CDR3 length equals 14 residues. CDR3 protein: CASSSPSDSYEQYF. The CDR3 coding sequence is TGTGCCAGCAGTTCTCCTAGCGATTCCTACGAGCAGTACTTC.

This clone was picked up one time. This chain connects TRBV10-3 to TRBJ2-5, with D unresolved. V was clipped by 0 bases and J by 1 base, with 12 bases between them. The CDR3 consists of 16 residues. Germline CDR1 and CDR2: ENHRY and SYGVKD. This CDR3 is CAISESGRAAQETQYF. The CDR3 region has the DNA TGTGCCATCAGTGAGTCTGGGCGAGCAGCCCAAGAGACCCAGTACTTC.

The chain has TRBV10-3 and TRBJ2-7; 12 bases fit TRBD1. The V and J ends lost 8 bases and 5 bases, in that order; junction bases with no gene match: 4. CDR3 length: 13 residues. Germline CDR1 ENHRY, CDR2 SYGVKD. The chain's CDR3 is CAIRGQGADEQYF. The CDR3, as DNA: TGTGCCATCCGGGGACAGGGGGCCGACGAGCAGTACTTC.